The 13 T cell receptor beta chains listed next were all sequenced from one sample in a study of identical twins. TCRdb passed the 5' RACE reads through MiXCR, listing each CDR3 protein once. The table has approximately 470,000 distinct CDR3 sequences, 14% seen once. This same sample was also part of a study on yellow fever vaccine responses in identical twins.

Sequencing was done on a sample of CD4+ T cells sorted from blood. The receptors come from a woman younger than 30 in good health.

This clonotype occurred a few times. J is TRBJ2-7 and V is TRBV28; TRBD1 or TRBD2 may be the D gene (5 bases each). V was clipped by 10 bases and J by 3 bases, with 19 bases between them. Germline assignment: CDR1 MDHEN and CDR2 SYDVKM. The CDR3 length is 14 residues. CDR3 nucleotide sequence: TGTGCCACCCTTGATTCGGGACGGGGCTACGAGCAGTACTTC. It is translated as CATLDSGRGYEQYF.

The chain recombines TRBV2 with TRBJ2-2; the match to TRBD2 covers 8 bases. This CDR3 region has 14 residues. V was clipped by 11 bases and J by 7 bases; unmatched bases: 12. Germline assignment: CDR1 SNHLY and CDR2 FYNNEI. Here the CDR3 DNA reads TGTGCCGGCAACTTAGCGGGGCCGGTCGGGGAGCTGTTTTTT. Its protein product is CAGNLAGPVGELFF.

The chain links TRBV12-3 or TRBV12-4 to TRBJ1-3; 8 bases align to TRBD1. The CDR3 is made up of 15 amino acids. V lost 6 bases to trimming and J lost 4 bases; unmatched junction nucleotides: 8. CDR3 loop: CASSSRGLEGNTIYF. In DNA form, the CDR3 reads TGTGCCAGCAGCTCCAGGGGGCTAGAAGGAAACACCATATATTTT.

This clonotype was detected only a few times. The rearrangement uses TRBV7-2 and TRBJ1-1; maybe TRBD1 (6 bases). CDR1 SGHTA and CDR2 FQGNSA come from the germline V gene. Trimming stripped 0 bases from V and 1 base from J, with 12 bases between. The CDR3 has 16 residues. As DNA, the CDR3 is TGTGCCAGCAGCTTAGCGCCGGCAGGGGCGAACACTGAAGCTTTCTTT. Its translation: CASSLAPAGANTEAFF.

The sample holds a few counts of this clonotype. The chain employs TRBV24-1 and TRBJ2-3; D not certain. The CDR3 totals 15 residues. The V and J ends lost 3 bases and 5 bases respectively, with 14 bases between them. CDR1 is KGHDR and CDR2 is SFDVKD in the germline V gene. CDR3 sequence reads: CATSDPRPGRDTQYF. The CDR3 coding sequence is TGTGCCACCAGTGATCCCCGGCCGGGTAGAGATACGCAGTATTTT.

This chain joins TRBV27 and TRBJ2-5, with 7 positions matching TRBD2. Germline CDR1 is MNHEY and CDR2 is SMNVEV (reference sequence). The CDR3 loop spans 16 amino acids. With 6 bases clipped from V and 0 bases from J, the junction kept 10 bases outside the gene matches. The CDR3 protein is CASSRVQRGHQETQYF. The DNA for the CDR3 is TGTGCCAGCAGCCGCGTTCAGCGGGGCCACCAAGAGACCCAGTACTTC.

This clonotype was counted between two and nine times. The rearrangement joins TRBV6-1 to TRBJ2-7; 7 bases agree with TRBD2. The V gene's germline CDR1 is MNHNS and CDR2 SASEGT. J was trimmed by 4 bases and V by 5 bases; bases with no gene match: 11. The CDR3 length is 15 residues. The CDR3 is CASSSGDGPLYEQYF. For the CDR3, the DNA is TGTGCCAGCAGTAGCGGGGACGGTCCCCTATACGAGCAGTACTTC.

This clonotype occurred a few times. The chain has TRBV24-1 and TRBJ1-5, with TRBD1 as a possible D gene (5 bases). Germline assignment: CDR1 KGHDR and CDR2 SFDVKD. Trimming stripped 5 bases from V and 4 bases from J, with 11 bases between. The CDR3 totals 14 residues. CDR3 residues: CATSALGGNQPQHF. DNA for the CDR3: TGTGCCACCAGTGCCTTGGGGGGGAATCAGCCCCAGCATTTT.

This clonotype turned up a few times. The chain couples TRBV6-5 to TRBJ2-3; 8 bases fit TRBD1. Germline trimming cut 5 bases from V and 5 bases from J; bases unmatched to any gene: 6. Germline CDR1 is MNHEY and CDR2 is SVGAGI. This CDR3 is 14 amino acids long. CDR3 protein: CASSNDRGRDTQYF. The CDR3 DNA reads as TGTGCCAGCAGTAACGACAGGGGAAGAGATACGCAGTATTTT.

The CDR3 sequence: CASSLRQYGYTF. As DNA, the CDR3 is TGTGCCAGCAGCTTAAGACAGTATGGCTACACCTTC. The chain has TRBV11-2 and TRBJ1-2, with D maybe TRBD1 (5 bases). Trimming removed 2 bases at V and 5 bases at J, with 6 bases between. Germline V gives CDR1 SGHAT, CDR2 FQNNGV. The CDR3 totals 12 residues.

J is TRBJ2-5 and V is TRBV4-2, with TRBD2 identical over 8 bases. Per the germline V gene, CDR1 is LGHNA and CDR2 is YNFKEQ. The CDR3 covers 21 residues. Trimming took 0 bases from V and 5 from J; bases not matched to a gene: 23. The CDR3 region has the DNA TGTGCCAGCAGCCAAGATTTGTGGCTAGCGGGCCCACGGAGAGTTTCGGAGACCCAGTACTTC. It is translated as CASSQDLWLAGPRRVSETQYF.

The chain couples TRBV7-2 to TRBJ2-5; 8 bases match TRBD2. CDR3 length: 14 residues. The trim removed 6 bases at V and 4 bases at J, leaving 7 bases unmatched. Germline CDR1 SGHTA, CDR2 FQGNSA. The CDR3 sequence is CASSRGLAIETQYF. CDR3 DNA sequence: TGTGCCAGCAGTCGCGGACTAGCTATAGAGACCCAGTACTTC.

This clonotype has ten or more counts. The CDR3 coding sequence is TGTGCCAGCAGCTTCTTAGGGACTGAAGCTTTCTTT. It specifies CASSFLGTEAFF. This rearrangement joins TRBV7-9 to TRBJ1-1; no reliable D call. Germline V gives CDR1 SEHNR, CDR2 FQNEAQ (reference sequence). V lost 3 bases and J 5 bases, leaving 7 bases between the germline ends. There are 12 residues in the CDR3.